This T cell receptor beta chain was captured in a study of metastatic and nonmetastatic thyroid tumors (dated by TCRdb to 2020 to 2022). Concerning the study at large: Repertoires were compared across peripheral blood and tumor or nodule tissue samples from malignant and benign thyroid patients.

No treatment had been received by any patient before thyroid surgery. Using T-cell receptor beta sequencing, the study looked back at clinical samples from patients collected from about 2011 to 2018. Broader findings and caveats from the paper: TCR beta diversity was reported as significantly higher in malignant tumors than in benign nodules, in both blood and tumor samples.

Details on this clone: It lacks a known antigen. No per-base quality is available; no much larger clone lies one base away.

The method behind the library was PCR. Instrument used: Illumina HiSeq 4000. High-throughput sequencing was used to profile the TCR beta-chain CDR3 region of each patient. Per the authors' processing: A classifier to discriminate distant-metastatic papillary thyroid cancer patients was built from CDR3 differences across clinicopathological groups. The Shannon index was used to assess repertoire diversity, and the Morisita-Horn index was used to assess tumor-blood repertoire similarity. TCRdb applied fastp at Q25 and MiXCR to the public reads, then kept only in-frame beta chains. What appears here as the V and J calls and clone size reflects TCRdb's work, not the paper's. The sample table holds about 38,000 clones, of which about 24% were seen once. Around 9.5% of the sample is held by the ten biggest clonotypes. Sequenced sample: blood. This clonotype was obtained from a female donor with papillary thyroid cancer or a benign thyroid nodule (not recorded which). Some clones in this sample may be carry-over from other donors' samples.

The sequenced DNA: TGTGCCAGCAGCTCACACCTGGCCGGGGAGCTGTTTTTT. Protein translation: CASSSHLAGELFF. The chain employs TRBV7-2 and TRBJ2-2; no D gene is confidently identified. CDR1 is given as SGHTA and CDR2 as FQGNSA, both from the germline V gene. The CDR3, cysteine through phenylalanine, is 13 amino acids long. CDR3 DNA only is kept here, 39 bases in frame from base 1. V lost 4 bases and J lost 6 bases; the stretch between them is 9 bases long.